The 16 T cell receptor beta chains below were found in one sample sequenced in a study of T cells in Graves' hyperthyroidism and ophthalmopathy (dated by TCRdb to about 2019). The library was prepared using multiplex PCR. This sample was sequenced with an Illumina HiSeq 2000. Amplification of TCR beta CDR3 regions was carried out from RNA transcripts. The first round of RT-PCR for the TCR CDR3 was performed with the HTBI primer set and the Qiagen OneStep RT-PCR kit. TCRdb reprocessing: public reads trimmed at Q25 with fastp, clones called with MiXCR, in-frame beta chains kept. Rows are unified per CDR3 protein, each entry keeping the most common DNA and genes. This sample holds hundreds of thousands of distinct CDR3 sequences; about 17% were observed only once. Around 17% of the sample is in the top ten clones. The sequencing input was blood. Receptor source: a woman aged 50 to 65 with Graves' hyperthyroidism that later progressed to Graves' ophthalmopathy.

This clonotype appeared a few times. The chain carries TRBV6-9 and TRBJ2-7, with D hard to call. The CDR3 contains 13 residues. Germline V gene data show CDR1 as MNHGY and CDR2 as SVAAGI. Trimming cost V 4 bases and J 2 bases, with 9 bases left between them. CDR3 nucleotides: TGTGCCAGCAGTTCTTCAGGCCCCTACGAGCAGTACTTC. It is translated as CASSSSGPYEQYF.

The V gene is TRBV6-5, the J gene TRBJ1-2, with D possibly TRBD1 on 5 matching bases. The V end was cut by 0 bases, the J end by 0 bases, with 11 bases between. CDR3 size: 16 residues. Germline CDR1 and CDR2: MNHEY and SVGAGI. CDR3 sequence reads: CASSYSPTDPNYGYTF. The CDR3 region has the DNA TGTGCCAGCAGTTACTCTCCGACAGACCCTAACTATGGCTACACCTTC.

This clonotype was detected a few times. J is TRBJ1-5 and V is TRBV19, with D possibly matching TRBD1 (5 bases). The V gene's germline CDR1 is LNHDA and CDR2 SQIVND (reference sequence). V was pared by 4 bases and J by 9 bases, with 13 bases between. This CDR3 comprises 13 residues. In nucleotides, the CDR3 is TGTGCCAGTAGTACCGACCAAGACAGGCCCCAGCATTTT. Translation: CASSTDQDRPQHF. Full variable domain (rest looked up from reference TRBV19 and TRBJ1-5): DGGITQSPKYLFRKEGQNVTLSCEQNLNHDAMYWYRQDPGQGLRLIYYSQIVNDFQKGDIAEGYSVSREKKESFPLTVTSAQKNPTAFYLCASSTDQDRPQHFGDGTRLSIL.

There are a few counts of this clonotype. The V call is TRBV7-9, the J call TRBJ1-4; D is unresolved. Looked up from germline, CDR1 is SEHNR and CDR2 is FQNEAQ (reference sequence). The ends were cut back, 4 bases at V and 8 bases at J, with 14 bases in the middle. The CDR3 covers 14 residues. CDR3 DNA: TGTGCCAGCAGCTCCTACGGCGGCAGAGAAAAACTGTTTTTT. This encodes CASSSYGGREKLFF.

The sample holds many counts of this clonotype. V is TRBV27 and J is TRBJ2-3; 9 nucleotides align to TRBD1. Germline CDR1 reads MNHEY; CDR2 reads SMNVEV (reference sequence). V lost 2 bases, J lost 2 bases, and 17 bases stayed unmatched. The CDR3 spans 20 residues. Here the CDR3 DNA reads TGTGCCAGCAGTTTAGTCTCCCCTCGGGGGACAGGGAAATACACAGATACGCAGTATTTT. Encoded protein: CASSLVSPRGTGKYTDTQYF.

The rearrangement uses TRBV12-3 or TRBV12-4 and TRBJ1-2; D unresolved. V was clipped by 2 bases and J by 8 bases, with 12 bases between them. This CDR3 has 13 amino acids. The CDR3: CASSLSGPGGYTF. DNA of the CDR3: TGTGCCAGCAGTTTATCCGGGCCTGGGGGCTACACCTTC.

The chain links TRBV11-1 to TRBJ2-2; D is unresolved. The CDR3 runs to 15 residues. Trimming cost V 1 base and J 6 bases, with 12 bases left between them. Germline CDR1 SGHAT, CDR2 FQDESV (reference sequence). In DNA, the CDR3 is TGTGCCAGCAGCTTAGTGGGCCATATAGCCGGGGAGCTGTTTTTT. The encoded protein is CASSLVGHIAGELFF. Looking up the rest from reference TRBV11-1 and TRBJ2-2 gives the full variable domain: EAEVAQSPRYKITEKSQAVAFWCDPISGHATLYWYRQILGQGPELLVQFQDESVVDDSQLPKDRFSAERLKGVDSTLKIQPAELGDSAMYLCASSLVGHIAGELFFGEGSRLTVL.

The chain is built from TRBV13 and TRBJ2-2, with 8 bases identical to TRBD1. The V gene end was trimmed by 7 bases and the J gene end by 6 bases; junction bases not matched to a gene: 4. Germline lookup yields CDR1 PRHDT and CDR2 FYEKMQ (reference sequence). The CDR3 has 13 amino acids. The CDR3 DNA reads as TGTGCCAGCACCTCAGGGGGCCCCGGGGAGCTGTTTTTT. Its translation is CASTSGGPGELFF. The whole variable domain, remainder taken from reference TRBV13 and TRBJ2-2, is AAGVIQSPRHLIKEKRETATLKCYPIPRHDTVYWYQQGPGQDPQFLISFYEKMQSDKGSIPDRFSAQQFSDYHSELNMSSLELGDSALYFCASTSGGPGELFFGEGSRLTVL.

This clonotype was recorded many times. V gene TRBV12-3 or TRBV12-4 combines with J gene TRBJ1-5; the D gene is possibly TRBD1 (6 bases). CDR3 length: 15 amino acids. The V and J ends lost 6 bases and 6 bases respectively, with 18 bases between them. DNA for the CDR3: TGTGCCAGCAGCCCCGGGGAGGGGGAACGTCAGCCCCAGCATTTT. Translation: CASSPGEGERQPQHF.

In its sample, this clonotype was seen once. The genes are TRBV6-1 and TRBJ1-2; 8 bases are shared with TRBD1. The V gene end was trimmed by 4 bases and the J gene end by 4 bases; junction bases not matched to a gene: 5. The CDR3 contains 14 residues. Germline V gene lookup returns CDR1 MNHNS and CDR2 SASEGT. Here the CDR3 DNA reads TGTGCCAGCAGTGGAAGACAGGGGAGCTATGGCTACACCTTC. Its translation is CASSGRQGSYGYTF.

This clonotype turned up a few times. The rearrangement links TRBV29-1 to TRBJ1-1, with a tentative D call TRBD1 (6 bases). V lost 6 bases and J lost 2, with 13 bases in between. CDR3 size: 13 residues. Germline V gene data show CDR1 as SQVTM and CDR2 as ANQGSEA. The CDR3 region is CSVGDNRNTEAFF. CDR3 DNA sequence: TGCAGCGTGGGGGACAACCGTAACACTGAAGCTTTCTTT.

The V call is TRBV11-1, the J call TRBJ2-3, with TRBD2 identical over 7 bases. Looked up from germline, CDR1 is SGHAT and CDR2 is FQDESV (reference sequence). Trimming took 4 bases from V and 4 from J; bases not matched to a gene: 5. The CDR3 length is 14 residues. The CDR3 DNA reads TGTGCCAGCAGCTCGAGCGGGGCCCCAGATACGCAGTATTTT. Translating gives CASSSSGAPDTQYF.

Notes on this clonotype: A much larger clone sits a single nucleotide away, making a read error possible. V is TRBV2 and J is TRBJ1-5; D gene unclear. Germline CDR1 is SNHLY and CDR2 is FYNNEI. The CDR3 is made up of 18 amino acids. The CDR3 reads CARSRFQPGSPSNQPQHF. In nucleotides, the CDR3 is TGTGCCCGCAGTCGCTTCCAACCCGGCAGTCCTAGCAATCAGCCCCAGCATTTT.

This chain links TRBV5-4 with TRBJ1-2; the D is unclear. CDR3 size: 15 residues. Germline V gene sequence: CDR1 SGHNT, CDR2 YYREEE (reference sequence). Trimming took off 2 bases at V and 0 bases at J, with 11 bases between the two ends. The CDR3 DNA reads TGTGCCAGCAGCTTAACGGGGATGGCTAACTATGGCTACACCTTC. Translating gives CASSLTGMANYGYTF.

A remark on this clonotype: A single base separates this from a much larger clone, so it may be a read error. The V gene is TRBV5-1, the J gene TRBJ2-3; TRBD1 might be the D (6 bases). Germline V CDR1 and CDR2: SGHRS, YFSETQ. CDR3 size: 18 residues. CDR3 amino acids: CASSDLAPGKGGTDTQYF. Written as DNA, the CDR3 is TGTGCCAGCAGCGATCTAGCCCCAGGAAAGGGGGGCACAGATACGCAGTATTTT.

This clonotype showed up just a few times. This chain connects TRBV4-1 to TRBJ2-2; 7 bases map to TRBD1. This CDR3 is 17 amino acids long. The ends lost 4 bases at V and 6 bases at J; junction bases unmatched: 14. CDR1 is MGHRA and CDR2 is YSYEKL in the germline V gene. The CDR3 protein is CASSPWDSIISAGELFF. CDR3 bases: TGCGCCAGCAGCCCATGGGACAGTATAATTTCGGCCGGGGAGCTGTTTTTT.